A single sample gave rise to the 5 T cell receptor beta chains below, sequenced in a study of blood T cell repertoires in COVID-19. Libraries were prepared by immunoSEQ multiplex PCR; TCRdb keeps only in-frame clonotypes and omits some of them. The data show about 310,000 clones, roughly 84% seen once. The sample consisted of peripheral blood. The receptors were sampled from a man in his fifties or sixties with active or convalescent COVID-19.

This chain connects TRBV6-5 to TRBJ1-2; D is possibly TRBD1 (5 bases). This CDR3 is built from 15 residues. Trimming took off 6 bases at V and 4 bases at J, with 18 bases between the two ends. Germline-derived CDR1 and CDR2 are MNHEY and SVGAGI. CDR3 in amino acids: CASRGNFRVGYGYTF. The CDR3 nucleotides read TGTGCCAGCAGAGGAAATTTCAGGGTTGGCTATGGCTACACCTTC.

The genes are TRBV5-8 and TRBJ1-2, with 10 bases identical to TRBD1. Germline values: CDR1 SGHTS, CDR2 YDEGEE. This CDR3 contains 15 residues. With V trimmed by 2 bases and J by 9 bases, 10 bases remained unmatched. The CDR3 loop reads CASSFSSDRGGSYTF. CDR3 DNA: TGTGCCAGCAGCTTTTCGTCGGACAGGGGGGGCAGCTACACCTTC.

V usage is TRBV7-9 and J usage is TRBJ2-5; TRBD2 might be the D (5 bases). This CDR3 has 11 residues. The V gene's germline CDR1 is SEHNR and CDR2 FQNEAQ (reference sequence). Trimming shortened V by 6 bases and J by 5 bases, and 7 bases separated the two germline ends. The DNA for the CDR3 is TGTGCCAGCAGATGGGAGGAGACCCAGTACTTC. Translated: CASRWEETQYF.

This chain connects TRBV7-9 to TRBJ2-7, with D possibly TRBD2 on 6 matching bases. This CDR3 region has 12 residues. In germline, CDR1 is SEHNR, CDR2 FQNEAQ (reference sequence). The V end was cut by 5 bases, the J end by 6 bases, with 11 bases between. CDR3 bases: TGTGCCAGCAGCGCGGAGGGTAGCGAGCAGTACTTC. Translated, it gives CASSAEGSEQYF.

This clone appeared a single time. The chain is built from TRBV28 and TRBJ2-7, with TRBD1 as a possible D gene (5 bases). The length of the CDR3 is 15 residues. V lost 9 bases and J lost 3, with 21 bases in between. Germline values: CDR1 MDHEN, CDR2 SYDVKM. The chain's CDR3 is CASAKTRQSIYEQYF. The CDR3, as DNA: TGTGCCAGTGCCAAGACCAGACAGTCCATCTACGAGCAGTACTTC.